This T cell receptor beta chain was profiled in a study of post-analysis software for immune sequencing data. Regarding the study as a whole: Patients had higher frequencies than controls of about five TRBV segments, including TRBV5-6, TRBV5-1 and TRBV20-1. Diversity measured as normalized Chao1 was significantly lower in multiple sclerosis patients than in controls.

V was cut by 5 bases and J by 8 bases, with 22 bases left in between. This CDR3 has 16 amino acids. Unique molecular identifiers were present in the TCR beta cDNA libraries. TCRdb independently ran MiXCR on the PCR reads; one entry per CDR3 protein. The sample yields about 430,000 distinct CDR3 sequences, approximately 38% seen once. About this clonotype: Antigen unknown.

This chain links TRBV12-3 or TRBV12-4 with TRBJ2-1, with a weak D call TRBD1 (6 bases). This sequence was found in a girl aged 2-10 years with multiple sclerosis. Material: blood. CDR3 region: CASSSNNRDPRDEQFF. The DNA for the CDR3 is TGTGCCAGCAGTAGCAACAACAGGGACCCTCGTGATGAGCAGTTCTTC.